A single sample is the source of the 13 T cell receptor beta chains below, sequenced in a study of shared clonotypes between healthy human individuals (dated by TCRdb to the early 2020s). Receptors were amplified or captured by the immunoSEQ multiplex PCR assay. The clones in this table, taken by TCRdb from immuneACCESS, are in-frame only. Not every clone is retained; where verified, under half of the shortfall comes from an unresolved V gene, and the cause of the rest is unknown. This sample has over a million clones in its table, and 65% to 80% of those were observed once. The top ten clonotypes cover around 1.5% of the sample. Sequenced: memory CD4+ T cells sorted from blood. The cell subset or site label, as the study defines it: CD45RA-negative fraction. The receptor source for this set is a young man in good health.

A remark on this clone: This CDR3 is also generated by other DNA sequences in the sample. The chain uses TRBV13 and TRBJ2-5; perhaps TRBD1 as D (6 bases). The germline V and J ends were trimmed by 4 bases and 4 bases, with 13 bases remaining between them. Germline V gives CDR1 PRHDT, CDR2 FYEKMQ (reference sequence). CDR3 length equals 14 residues. The CDR3: CASSSSLGGETQYF. For the CDR3, the DNA is TGTGCCAGCAGCTCATCACTAGGGGGAGAGACCCAGTACTTC.

This clone occurred once. V gene TRBV10-3 combines with J gene TRBJ2-7, with 9 bases lining up with TRBD2. Germline values: CDR1 ENHRY, CDR2 SYGVKD. The CDR3 totals 14 residues. Trimming at V came to 6 bases and at J to 3 bases, leaving 6 bases not matched to a gene. CDR3 DNA: TGTGCCATCAGCCCACTAGCGGGTGGCTACGAGCAGTACTTC. Encoded protein: CAISPLAGGYEQYF.

The chain links TRBV10-3 to TRBJ2-1; 9 bases are shared with TRBD1. This CDR3 region has 13 residues. In germline, CDR1 is ENHRY, CDR2 SYGVKD. J lost 6 bases, V lost 6 bases, and 3 bases had no gene match. The CDR3 spells CAISGTGSNEQFF. The CDR3 DNA follows: TGTGCCATCAGCGGGACAGGGTCCAATGAGCAGTTCTTC.

The rearrangement uses TRBV30 and TRBJ1-4; D is perhaps TRBD1 (6 bases). This CDR3 region has 13 residues. The germline gives CDR1 GTSNPN, CDR2 SVGIG (reference sequence). Trimming left V 7 bases short and J 11 bases short, with 20 bases between. CDR3: CASMRGAQGKLFF. The CDR3 DNA is TGTGCCTCGATGCGAGGGGCGCAGGGGAAACTGTTTTTT.

The chain has TRBV7-9 and TRBJ2-7; D remains unclear. Between the trimmed V and J ends, which lost 2 bases and 4 bases, there was a span of 3 bases. Germline assignment: CDR1 SEHNR and CDR2 FQNEAQ (reference sequence). CDR3 length: 11 residues. Written as DNA, the CDR3 is TGTGCCAGCAGCTTACTATACGAGCAGTACTTC. Its translation: CASSLLYEQYF.

The CDR3 DNA follows: TGTGCCAGCGACGCGTGGGGGGGGAGTGAGCAGTTCTTC. Protein: CASDAWGGSEQFF. This sequence joins TRBV11-2 and TRBJ2-1, with 7 bases lining up with TRBD2. CDR1 and CDR2 from the germline V gene are SGHAT and FQNNGV. The CDR3 loop spans 13 amino acids. V was clipped by 8 bases and J by 9 bases; unmatched bases: 10.

The chain recombines TRBV6-6 with TRBJ1-1; D call uncertain. Trimming removed 1 base from V and 5 bases from J, with 8 bases in between. CDR3 length equals 13 residues. Germline CDR1 and CDR2: MNHNY and SVGAGI (reference sequence). The CDR3 here is CASSYYTNTEAFF. The CDR3 DNA is TGTGCCAGCAGTTACTACACAAATACTGAAGCTTTCTTT.

The chain is built from TRBV21-1 and TRBJ1-2. TRBV21-1 is a pseudogene locus. The CDR3 runs 15 residues. CDR3 residues: CASSNSTGANYGYTF. Here the CDR3 DNA reads TGTGCCAGCAGCAATTCGACCGGAGCTAACTATGGCTACACCTTC.

The chain carries TRBV4-3 and TRBJ2-7, with 7 nucleotides matching TRBD1. V lost 0 bases to trimming and J lost 1 base; unmatched junction nucleotides: 6. This CDR3 contains 16 residues. From germline, CDR1 is LGHNA and CDR2 YSLEER. The CDR3 DNA reads as TGCGCCAGCAGCCAAGATGGGAGACAGGGATCCTACGAGCAGTACTTC. Its translation: CASSQDGRQGSYEQYF.

The chain recombines TRBV7-9 with TRBJ2-5, with D perhaps TRBD2 (6 bases). The germline gives CDR1 SEHNR, CDR2 FQNEAQ (reference sequence). The CDR3 spans 16 residues. The V end lost 2 bases, the J end lost 7 bases, and 20 bases lay between the germline ends. For the CDR3, the DNA is TGTGCCAGCAGCTTAAATCCGGTAGCGGTCGTGGGGACCCAGTACTTC. This encodes CASSLNPVAVVGTQYF.

The chain recombines TRBV6-7 with TRBJ2-7; 7 bases match TRBD1. TRBV6-7 is an ORF, with its function uncertain. The CDR3 is 14 amino acids. V was pared by 4 bases and J by 5 bases, with 8 bases of the junction left unmatched. For the CDR3, the DNA is TGTGCCAGCAGTTTCGACCGACAGGGTAACGAGCAGTACTTC. Residues: CASSFDRQGNEQYF.

This clone was seen a handful of times. The genes are TRBV2 and TRBJ2-7; D call uncertain. CDR3 length: 13 residues. CDR1 and CDR2 from the germline V gene are SNHLY and FYNNEI. With 5 bases removed from V and 3 bases from J, the gap between germline ends came to 11 bases. The CDR3 loop is CASSYDGRYEQYF. The DNA of the CDR3 is TGTGCCAGCAGTTACGATGGGCGCTACGAGCAGTACTTC.

This chain connects TRBV2 to TRBJ2-6; 7 positions match TRBD2. This CDR3 contains 15 residues. The germline V gene has CDR1 SNHLY and CDR2 FYNNEI. Trimming at V came to 6 bases and at J to 2 bases, leaving 4 bases not matched to a gene. In DNA, the CDR3 is TGTGCCAGCAGCTGGGGGGGAACTGGGGCCAACGTCCTGACTTTC. Residues: CASSWGGTGANVLTF. Supplemented by reference TRBV2 and TRBJ2-6, the full variable domain reads EPEVTQTPSHQVTQMGQEVILRCVPISNHLYFYWYRQILGQKVEFLVSFYNNEISEKSEIFDDQFSVERPDGSNFTLKIRSTKLEDSAMYFCASSWGGTGANVLTFGAGSRLTVL.